The subject of this entry is one T cell receptor (beta chain). What it binds is not known. This sample stems from a study of blood T cells in healthy people across ages. The study's findings and limits: Observed TCR beta diversity per million T cells went down as age went up. This fall followed a roughly linear course with age.

Germline V gene data show CDR1 as MNHEY and CDR2 as SVGEGT. Trimming took off 6 bases at V and 1 base at J, with 11 bases between the two ends. This CDR3 spans 14 amino acids. A J-beta primer mix and a sample-barcoded 5' primer were used in a second PCR of roughly 6 to 11 cycles. TCRdb itself ran the 5' RACE reads through MiXCR, one entry per CDR3 protein. The sample holds about 1.1 million distinct CDR3 sequences; 30% to 40% are singletons and the top ten take under 15%. The sample comprised blood. The chain combines TRBV6-2 or TRBV6-3 with TRBJ2-3, with D uncertain. The TCR was taken from a man aged 18-30 years in good health. CDR3 DNA sequence: TGTGCCAGCAGAGGACCCGTCCGCACAGATACGCAGTATTTT. Residues: CASRGPVRTDTQYF.